Presented here are 8 T cell receptor beta chains from one specimen sequenced in a study of cytomegalovirus exposure and HLA in healthy donors. Here immunoSEQ multiplex PCR was the method, and the copy in TCRdb shows in-frame clones only, minus some. In the table there are 330,000 or so clones, about nine tenths of which are singletons. The source material was PBMCs. These TCRs come from a young woman in good health and CMV-seronegative.

This chain links TRBV2 with TRBJ2-2; tentatively, D is TRBD2 (5 bases). The CDR3 extends over 17 amino acids. V lost 4 bases and J lost 4, with 19 bases in between. Germline V gene sequence: CDR1 SNHLY, CDR2 FYNNEI. CDR3 protein: CASSASPSRRATGELFF. CDR3 sequence (DNA): TGTGCCAGCAGTGCCTCCCCATCCCGGCGGGCCACCGGGGAGCTGTTTTTT.

The CDR3 sequence is CASSFAQNNEQFF. CDR3 sequence (DNA): TGTGCCAGCAGTTTCGCACAGAACAATGAGCAGTTCTTC. The chain has TRBV6-5 and TRBJ2-1; unclear D gene. The germline V gene has CDR1 MNHEY and CDR2 SVGAGI. The CDR3 is made up of 13 amino acids. V was shortened by 4 bases and J by 5 bases, with 9 bases between the two germline ends.

About this clone: At one end, the junction sequence differs from germline, possibly due to a read error. The CDR3 protein is CASSPGQGDTGELFF. For the CDR3, the DNA is TGTGCTAGCAGCCCGGGACAGGGTGACACCGGGGAGCTGTTTTTT. The chain couples TRBV7-7 to TRBJ2-2; 9 nucleotides agree with TRBD1. CDR1 is SSHAT and CDR2 is FNYEAQ in the germline V gene (reference sequence). This CDR3 is 15 amino acids long.

V usage is TRBV11-2 and J usage is TRBJ2-7, with 9 positions matching TRBD2. CDR1 is SGHAT, CDR2 FQNNGV, per germline. With 0 bases clipped from V and 0 bases from J, the junction kept 3 bases outside the gene matches. The CDR3 covers 16 residues. CDR3 sequence: CASSLDLAGNSYEQYF. For the CDR3, the DNA is TGTGCCAGCAGCTTAGACCTAGCGGGGAACTCCTACGAGCAGTACTTC. Filled out from reference TRBV11-2 and TRBJ2-7, the complete variable domain reads EAGVAQSPRYKIIEKRQSVAFWCNPISGHATLYWYQQILGQGPKLLIQFQNNGVVDDSQLPKDRFSAERLKGVDSTLKIQPAKLEDSAVYLCASSLDLAGNSYEQYFGPGTRLTVT.

This clone was found once. V gene TRBV7-9 combines with J gene TRBJ2-2, with 7 bases aligning to TRBD2. The length of the CDR3 is 19 residues. V shed 3 bases, J shed 1 base, and the junction held 14 bases outside the gene matches. Per germline, CDR1 SEHNR and CDR2 FQNEAQ (reference sequence). CDR3: CASSFLRGGERGNTGELFF. The CDR3 DNA reads TGTGCCAGCAGCTTTTTGCGTGGGGGAGAGCGGGGGAACACCGGGGAGCTGTTTTTT.

The CDR3, as DNA: TGTGCCAGTAGAGTACTAGCGGGAGGGCACAATGAGCAGTTCTTC. It yields the protein CASRVLAGGHNEQFF. The chain joins TRBV19 to TRBJ2-1, with 13 bases aligning to TRBD2. J lost 5 bases, V lost 6 bases, and 4 bases had no gene match. Germline lookup yields CDR1 LNHDA and CDR2 SQIVND (reference sequence). This CDR3 region has 15 residues.

The sample holds one count of this clone. CDR3 sequence (DNA): TGTGCCACCAGCAAGCAGGGGAATCAGCCCCAGCATTTT. Translation gives CATSKQGNQPQHF. J is TRBJ1-5 and V is TRBV15; maybe TRBD1 (6 bases). The V gene's germline CDR1 is LNHNV and CDR2 YYDKDF (reference sequence). This CDR3 comprises 13 residues. Trimming removed 4 bases from V and 4 bases from J, with 8 bases in between.

The CDR3: CASSLGDSGTGNTGELFF. CDR3 in DNA: TGTGCCAGCAGCTTAGGGGACTCCGGGACAGGGAACACCGGGGAGCTGTTTTTT. The V and J genes are TRBV7-3 and TRBJ2-2; 8 bases agree with TRBD1. The length of the CDR3 is 18 residues. The trim removed 2 bases at V and 1 base at J, leaving 9 bases unmatched. Germline-derived CDR1 and CDR2 are SGHTA and FQGTGA.